A single sample gave rise to the 18 T cell receptor beta chains below, sequenced in a study of low-dose radiotherapy and immunotherapy resistance in tumors. Time point specified: before trial treatment. Alpha and beta chains were covered, as first-strand cDNA relied on TRAV- and TRBV-specific primers. With a constant-region primer and a V-primer adapter, TCRs were subjected to roughly 20 PCR cycles of amplification. TCRdb reanalysed the reads using MiXCR and keeps one entry per CDR3 protein. This sample carries roughly 36,000 distinct CDR3 sequences, about a third of them seen once, and the ten largest clones take 3.5% to 4.5%. This material consisted of PBMCs, taken before treatment. These receptors came from a male donor with gallbladder cancer.

Details on this clonotype: One end of the junction fails to match germline, which may point to a read error. The rearrangement joins TRBV9 to TRBJ2-3; the match to TRBD2 covers 12 bases. Germline V gene data show CDR1 as SGDLS and CDR2 as YYNGEE. The CDR3 sequence is 15 residues long. CDR3 sequence reads: CASSPLAGGPDTQCF. The CDR3 nucleotides read TGTGCCAGCAGCCCCCTAGCGGGGGGGCCGGATACGCAGTGTTTT.

The chain employs TRBV20-1 and TRBJ2-7; D not resolved. This CDR3 has 13 amino acids. The V gene's germline CDR1 is DFQATT and CDR2 SNEGSKA (reference sequence). V lost 5 bases, J lost 6 bases, and 17 bases lay in between. The CDR3 DNA is TGCAGTGCTGAGGCCCCAGCAGGAACCGAGCAGTACTTC. Amino acid sequence: CSAEAPAGTEQYF.

This clonotype was counted between two and nine times. The chain couples TRBV5-1 to TRBJ2-7; TRBD2 aligns across 12 bases. The CDR3 runs to 15 residues. Germline CDR1 reads SGHRS; CDR2 reads YFSETQ. The ends lost 0 bases at V and 5 bases at J; junction bases unmatched: 3. The CDR3 coding sequence is TGCGCCAGCAGCTTGGGGGGACTAGCGGGCGACGAGCAGTACTTC. This encodes CASSLGGLAGDEQYF.

This clonotype was found many times. The chain uses TRBV5-1 and TRBJ2-2, with D perhaps given as TRBD1 or TRBD2 (5 bases each). Germline loops: CDR1 SGHRS, CDR2 YFSETQ. The V end lost 5 bases, the J end lost 4 bases, and 15 bases lay between the germline ends. The CDR3 length is 15 residues. In DNA form, the CDR3 reads TGCGCCAGCAGGGACACGCCGAGGGGCACCGGGGAGCTGTTTTTT. Its protein is CASRDTPRGTGELFF.

This clonotype has at least ten counts. The chain couples TRBV28 to TRBJ2-5; 8 positions match TRBD2. The CDR3 covers 13 residues. Germline CDR1 reads MDHEN; CDR2 reads SYDVKM. Trimming took 8 bases from V and 5 from J; bases not matched to a gene: 7. In nucleotides, the CDR3 is TGTGCCAGCGGCGCGGGAGGAGGTGAGACCCAGTACTTC. Protein product: CASGAGGGETQYF.

Remarks on this clonotype: This likely stems from a read error, as it lies one base from a far larger clone. The chain links TRBV5-3 to TRBJ2-1; no reliable D call. TRBV5-3 qualifies as an ORF whose function is uncertain. This CDR3 is 13 amino acids long. The CDR3 loop is CASSLGFFNEQFF. As DNA, the CDR3 is TGTGCCAGCAGCTTAGGGTTTTTCAATGAGCAGTTCTTC.

Many counts were recorded for this clonotype. The chain recombines TRBV13 with TRBJ2-5; 8 bases are shared with TRBD2. The germline gives CDR1 PRHDT, CDR2 FYEKMQ (reference sequence). The CDR3 is made up of 14 amino acids. J gave up 2 bases and V 5 bases, and 4 bases lay outside the gene matches. The DNA for the CDR3 is TGTGCCAGCAGCGTGGGACTAGTACAAGAGACCCAGTACTTC. It is translated as CASSVGLVQETQYF.

This clonotype was detected once. The rearrangement uses TRBV28 and TRBJ2-3; 8 bases agree with TRBD2. This CDR3 is 14 amino acids long. In germline, CDR1 is MDHEN, CDR2 SYDVKM. J was trimmed by 3 bases and V by 6 bases; bases with no gene match: 5. The CDR3 loop reads CASSNREGTDTQYF. DNA of the CDR3: TGTGCCAGCAGCAACCGGGAGGGTACAGATACGCAGTATTTT.

As concerns this clonotype: A far larger clone is off by one base, so a read error is likely. This chain joins TRBV5-1 and TRBJ2-1; D may be TRBD1 (5 bases). V lost 5 bases and J lost 10, with 22 bases in between. This CDR3 contains 15 residues. Germline CDR1 SGHRS, CDR2 YFSETQ. In nucleotides, the CDR3 is TGCGCCAGCAGAAAAGACAGCGCCCAATCCTACGAGCAGTTCTTC. It yields the protein CASRKDSAQSYEQFF.

This clonotype showed up many times. This chain joins TRBV5-1 and TRBJ2-1; 8 bases align to TRBD1. V lost 0 bases and J lost 8; bases outside the gene matches: 7. There are 15 residues in the CDR3. The germline V gene encodes CDR1 SGHRS and CDR2 YFSETQ. The DNA of the CDR3 is TGCGCCAGCAGCTTGGAAAGGACAGGGATGGATGAGCAGTTCTTC. Its protein product is CASSLERTGMDEQFF.

This clonotype was seen repeatedly, ten times or more. The chain carries TRBV14 and TRBJ2-5; 10 bases agree with TRBD1. The CDR3 runs to 16 residues. V shed 5 bases, J shed 0 bases, and the junction held 6 bases outside the gene matches. The V gene's germline CDR1 is SGHDN and CDR2 FVKESK. CDR3 bases: TGTGCCAGCAGCGACCGGGACAGGGGTTACCAAGAGACCCAGTACTTC. It translates to CASSDRDRGYQETQYF.

This clonotype appeared once. The chain carries TRBV6-2 or TRBV6-3 and TRBJ1-5, with D hard to call. Trimming took off 2 bases at V and 0 bases at J, with 11 bases between the two ends. The CDR3 is made up of 16 amino acids. Germline V lookup: CDR1 MNHEY, CDR2 SVGEGT. Here the CDR3 reads CASSYAVGNSNQPQHF. The CDR3 DNA follows: TGTGCCAGCAGTTACGCCGTCGGAAATAGCAATCAGCCCCAGCATTTT.

This clonotype was observed at least ten times. The V call is TRBV5-1, the J call TRBJ1-1; 7 bases map to TRBD1. CDR1 is SGHRS and CDR2 is YFSETQ in the germline V gene. After removal of 4 bases from V and 0 bases from J, the junction contained 9 bases not matched to a gene. The CDR3 sequence is 16 residues long. The CDR3 reads CASSIRSTGMNTEAFF. The CDR3 DNA follows: TGCGCCAGCAGCATACGGTCGACAGGGATGAACACTGAAGCTTTCTTT.

The V gene is TRBV12-3 or TRBV12-4, the J gene TRBJ1-1; D gene unclear. V lost 3 bases, J lost 0 bases, and 11 bases lay in between. There are 15 residues in the CDR3. The CDR3 loop reads CASSFIRQMNTEAFF. DNA for the CDR3: TGTGCCAGCAGTTTTATCCGGCAGATGAACACTGAAGCTTTCTTT.

A few counts support this clonotype. This chain joins TRBV20-1 and TRBJ2-1; 12 nucleotides align to TRBD1. From germline, CDR1 is DFQATT and CDR2 SNEGSKA (reference sequence). This CDR3 has 14 residues. V lost 6 bases, J lost 9 bases, and 9 bases stayed unmatched. The DNA for the CDR3 is TGCAGTGCAACCGGGACAGGGGGCTTCGGTGAGCAGTTCTTC. This translates into CSATGTGGFGEQFF.

This clonotype was seen many times. This CDR3 is missing its conserved last phenylalanine or tryptophan, likely due to a read error. The DNA is left out, because the CDR3 cannot be placed on it with certainty; the CDR3 is given as TCRdb lists it. The genes are TRBV14 and TRBJ2-1; TRBD2 is the table's D call and was not checked against the DNA. In germline, CDR1 is SGHDN, CDR2 FVKESK. 13 amino acids form the CDR3, both terminal residues included. CDR3 loop: CASSQPTSPDFLR.

This clonotype was observed many times. The rearrangement links TRBV28 to TRBJ1-5; no clear D gene. V shed 5 bases and J shed 3 bases, with 5 bases lying between them. The CDR3 contains 12 residues. Per the germline V gene, CDR1 is MDHEN and CDR2 is SYDVKM. CDR3 loop: CASSPPNQPQHF. In DNA form, the CDR3 reads TGTGCCAGCAGTCCCCCCAATCAGCCCCAGCATTTT.

This chain connects TRBV27 to TRBJ1-1, with D unresolved. From germline, CDR1 is MNHEY and CDR2 SMNVEV (reference sequence). The length of the CDR3 is 14 residues. V lost 3 bases to trimming and J lost 6 bases, with 14 bases between them. The CDR3 nucleotides read TGTGCCAGCAGTTTTCAAACTGTTCTGGCTGAAGCTTTCTTT. Translating gives CASSFQTVLAEAFF.